This T cell receptor beta chain was identified in a study of blood T cell repertoires in COVID-19. Study overall: Samples came from the United States, Italy and Spain, spanning acute and convalescent COVID-19.

Membership in each cohort depended on participant-reported clinical history. For recovered donors of Cohort 3, there were two negative PCRs, clearance, or symptom resolution. In the original analysis: Quantification of nucleated cells was approximated via reference gene primer amplification. The table came from immunoSEQ multiplex PCR; TCRdb's copy has only in-frame clones and leaves some out. From that table come the V and J calls and clone size; the DNA was used to work out D and trimming. The sample lists a few hundred thousand clones, approximately 85% occurring once. With V trimmed by 4 bases and J by 8 bases, 4 bases remained unmatched. The V gene's germline CDR1 is SGHRS and CDR2 YFSETQ. The CDR3 extends over 12 amino acids.

This clonotype originated in a man aged 25-40 years who had recovered from COVID-19. The sequencing input was PBMCs or T cells enriched from blood (not recorded which). The V call is TRBV5-1, the J call TRBJ1-1; 8 bases are shared with TRBD1. The CDR3 loop is CASSTTGAEAFF. As DNA, the CDR3 is TGCGCCAGCAGCACGACAGGGGCCGAAGCTTTCTTT.